This T cell receptor (beta chain) was found in a study of shared clonotypes between healthy human individuals. Study-level findings and limits: Generation probabilities were higher for clonotypes shared across all four sorted-subset donors than for unshared ones. Clonotype sharing among donors was thought likely to change with sequencing depth.

Positively selected for CCR7, the CD45RO-negative cells used as naive CD8 cells excluded terminally differentiated effector memory CD45RA+ cells. Healthy HIV-negative adults without recent acute infections or vaccinations served as donors. Germline values: CDR1 MGHDK, CDR2 SYGVNS. The V segment lost 5 bases and the J segment 3 bases; nucleotides outside the gene matches: 7. This CDR3 region has 15 residues. TCRdb's copy holds only in-frame clones and misses some; the assay was immunoSEQ multiplex PCR. The sample has 550,000 to 750,000 clones; around 92% are singletons. About this clone: The antigen is unknown.

The source is a man aged 30 to 39 in good health. Material: naive CD8+ T cells sorted from blood. J is TRBJ1-5 and V is TRBV25-1, with 7 bases aligning to TRBD1. CDR3 residues: CASSWGQPANQPQHF. DNA for the CDR3: TGTGCCAGCAGTTGGGGACAGCCCGCCAATCAGCCCCAGCATTTT.